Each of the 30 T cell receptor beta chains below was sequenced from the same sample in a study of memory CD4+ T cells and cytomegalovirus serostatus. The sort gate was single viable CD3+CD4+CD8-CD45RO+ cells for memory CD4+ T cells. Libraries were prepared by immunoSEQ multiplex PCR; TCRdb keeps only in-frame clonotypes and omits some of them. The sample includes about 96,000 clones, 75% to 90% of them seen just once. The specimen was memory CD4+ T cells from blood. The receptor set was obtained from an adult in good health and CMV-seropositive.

The CDR3 loop reads CSSQTNYGYTF. CDR3 bases: TGCAGCTCACAGACTAACTATGGCTACACCTTC. The chain links TRBV29-1 to TRBJ1-2; D remains unclear. Trimming removed 8 bases from V and 0 bases from J, with 7 bases in between. The germline V gene encodes CDR1 SQVTM and CDR2 ANQGSEA. The length of the CDR3 is 11 residues.

The CDR3 nucleotides are TGTGCCAGCTCACCGGGACAGGGCAATGAGCAGTTCTTC. Its translation is CASSPGQGNEQFF. J is TRBJ2-1 and V is TRBV18; 9 bases fit TRBD1. Germline CDR1 and CDR2: KGHSH and LQKENI. V shed 3 bases, J shed 6 bases, and the junction held 0 bases outside the gene matches. The CDR3 spans 13 residues.

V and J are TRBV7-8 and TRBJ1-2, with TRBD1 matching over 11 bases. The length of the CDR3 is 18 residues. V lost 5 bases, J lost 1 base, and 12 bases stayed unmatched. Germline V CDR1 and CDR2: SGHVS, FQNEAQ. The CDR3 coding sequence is TGTGCCAGCAGCCCAATAGTCGTGGGACAGGGGGTTAACTATGGCTACACCTTC. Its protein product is CASSPIVVGQGVNYGYTF.

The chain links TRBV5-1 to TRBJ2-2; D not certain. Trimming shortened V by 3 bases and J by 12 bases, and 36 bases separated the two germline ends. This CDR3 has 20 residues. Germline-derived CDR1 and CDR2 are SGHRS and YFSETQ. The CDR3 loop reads CASSSEKLLFDTKLIRKLFF. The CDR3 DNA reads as TGCGCCAGCAGCTCGGAAAAGCTCCTTTTCGACACAAAGTTAATCCGGAAGCTGTTTTTT. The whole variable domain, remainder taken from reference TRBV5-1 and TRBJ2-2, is KAGVTQTPRYLIKTRGQQVTLSCSPISGHRSVSWYQQTPGQGLQFLFEYFSETQRNKGNFPGRFSGRQFSNSRSEMNVSTLELGDSALYLCASSSEKLLFDTKLIRKLFFGEGSRLTVL.

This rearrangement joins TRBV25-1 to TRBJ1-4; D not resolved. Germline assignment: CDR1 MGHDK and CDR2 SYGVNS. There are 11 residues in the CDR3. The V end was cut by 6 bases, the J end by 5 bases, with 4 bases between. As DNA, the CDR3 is TGTGCCAGCAGCTTGAATGAAAAACTGTTTTTT. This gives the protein CASSLNEKLFF.

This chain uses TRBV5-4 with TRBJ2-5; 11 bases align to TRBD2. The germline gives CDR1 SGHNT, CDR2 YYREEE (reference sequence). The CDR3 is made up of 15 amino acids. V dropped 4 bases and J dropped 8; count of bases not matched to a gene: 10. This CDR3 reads CASSAALAGARTQYF. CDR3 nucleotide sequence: TGTGCCAGCAGCGCTGCACTAGCGGGAGCGAGAACCCAGTACTTC.

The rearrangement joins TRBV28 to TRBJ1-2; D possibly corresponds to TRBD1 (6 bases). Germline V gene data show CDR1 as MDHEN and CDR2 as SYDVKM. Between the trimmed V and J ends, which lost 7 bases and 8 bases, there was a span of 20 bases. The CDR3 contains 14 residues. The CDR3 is CASTIQGLRGGYTF. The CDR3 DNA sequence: TGTGCCAGCACCATACAGGGCTTGAGGGGCGGCTACACCTTC.

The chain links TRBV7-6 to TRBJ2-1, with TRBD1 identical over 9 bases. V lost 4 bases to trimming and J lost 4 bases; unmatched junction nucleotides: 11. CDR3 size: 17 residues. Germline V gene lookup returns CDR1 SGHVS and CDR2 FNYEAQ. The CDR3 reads CASSSTLGQGGYNEQFF. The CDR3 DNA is TGTGCCAGCAGCTCTACACTGGGACAGGGAGGGTACAATGAGCAGTTCTTC.

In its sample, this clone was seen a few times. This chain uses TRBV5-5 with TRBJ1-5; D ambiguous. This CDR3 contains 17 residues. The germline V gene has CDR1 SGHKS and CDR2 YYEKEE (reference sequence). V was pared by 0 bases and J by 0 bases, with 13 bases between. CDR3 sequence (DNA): TGTGCCAGCAGCTTGGTGTGGGCACCAAATAGCAATCAGCCCCAGCATTTT. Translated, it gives CASSLVWAPNSNQPQHF.

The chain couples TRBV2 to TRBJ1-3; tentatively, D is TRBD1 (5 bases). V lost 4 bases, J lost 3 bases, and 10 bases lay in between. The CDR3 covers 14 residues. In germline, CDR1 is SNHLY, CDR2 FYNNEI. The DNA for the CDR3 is TGTGCCAGCAGTGCGCAGGGATATGGAAACACCATATATTTT. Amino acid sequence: CASSAQGYGNTIYF. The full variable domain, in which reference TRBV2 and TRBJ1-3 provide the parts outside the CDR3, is EPEVTQTPSHQVTQMGQEVILRCVPISNHLYFYWYRQILGQKVEFLVSFYNNEISEKSEIFDDQFSVERPDGSNFTLKIRSTKLEDSAMYFCASSAQGYGNTIYFGEGSWLTVV.

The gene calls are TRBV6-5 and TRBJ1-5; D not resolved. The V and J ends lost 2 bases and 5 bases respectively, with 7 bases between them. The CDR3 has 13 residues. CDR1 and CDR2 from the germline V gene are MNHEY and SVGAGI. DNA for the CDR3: TGTGCCAGCAGTTACAATTCAGATCAGCCCCAGCATTTT. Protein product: CASSYNSDQPQHF.

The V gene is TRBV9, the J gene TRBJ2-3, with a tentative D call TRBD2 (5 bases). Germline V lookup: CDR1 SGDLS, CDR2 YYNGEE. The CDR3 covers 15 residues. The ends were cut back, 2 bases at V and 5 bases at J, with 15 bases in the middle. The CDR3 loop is CASSVLLSGGDTQYF. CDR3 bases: TGTGCCAGCAGCGTCCTCCTGAGCGGTGGAGATACGCAGTATTTT.

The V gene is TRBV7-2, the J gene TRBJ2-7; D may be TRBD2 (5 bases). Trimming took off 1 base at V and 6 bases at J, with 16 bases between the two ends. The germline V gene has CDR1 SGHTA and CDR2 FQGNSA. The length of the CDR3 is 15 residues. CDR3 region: CASSLGGSAPSEQYF. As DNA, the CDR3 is TGTGCCAGCAGCTTAGGAGGGTCAGCTCCATCCGAGCAGTACTTC. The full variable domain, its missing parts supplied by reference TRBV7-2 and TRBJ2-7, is GAGVSQSPSNKVTEKGKDVELRCDPISGHTALYWYRQSLGQGLEFLIYFQGNSAPDKSGLPSDRFSAERTGGSVSTLTIQRTQQEDSAVYLCASSLGGSAPSEQYFGPGTRLTVT.

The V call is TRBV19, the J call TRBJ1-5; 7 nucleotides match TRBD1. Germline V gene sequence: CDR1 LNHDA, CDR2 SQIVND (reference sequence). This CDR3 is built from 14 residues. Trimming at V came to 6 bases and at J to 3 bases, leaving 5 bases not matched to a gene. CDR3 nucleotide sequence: TGTGCCAGTAGCAACAGGGGTCCCAATCAGCCCCAGCATTTT. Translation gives CASSNRGPNQPQHF.

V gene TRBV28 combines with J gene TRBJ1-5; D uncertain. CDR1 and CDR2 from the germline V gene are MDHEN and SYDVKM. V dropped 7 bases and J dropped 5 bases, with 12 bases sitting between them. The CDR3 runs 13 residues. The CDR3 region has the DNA TGTGCCAGCACTCGGACCCTTGATCAGCCCCAGCATTTT. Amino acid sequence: CASTRTLDQPQHF.

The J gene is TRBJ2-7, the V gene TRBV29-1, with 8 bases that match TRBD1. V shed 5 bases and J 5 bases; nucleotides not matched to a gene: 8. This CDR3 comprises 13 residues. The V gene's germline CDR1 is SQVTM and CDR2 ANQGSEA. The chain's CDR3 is CSVFGRGRDEQYF. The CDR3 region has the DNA TGCAGCGTTTTTGGCAGGGGGCGGGACGAGCAGTACTTC.

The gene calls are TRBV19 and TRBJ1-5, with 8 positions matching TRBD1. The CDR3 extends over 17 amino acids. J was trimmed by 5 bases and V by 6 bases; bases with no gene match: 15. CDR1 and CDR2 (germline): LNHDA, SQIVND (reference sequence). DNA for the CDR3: TGTGCCAGTAGCCATCCCCCCAGGGGGCAGTACCATCAGCCCCAGCATTTT. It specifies CASSHPPRGQYHQPQHF.

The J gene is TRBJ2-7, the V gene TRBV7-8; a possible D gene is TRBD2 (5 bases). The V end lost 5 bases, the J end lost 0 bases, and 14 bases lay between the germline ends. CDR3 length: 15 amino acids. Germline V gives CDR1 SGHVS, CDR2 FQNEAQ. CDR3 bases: TGTGCCAGCAGCCGCGTTCGGAGGAGCTCCTACGAGCAGTACTTC. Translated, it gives CASSRVRRSSYEQYF.

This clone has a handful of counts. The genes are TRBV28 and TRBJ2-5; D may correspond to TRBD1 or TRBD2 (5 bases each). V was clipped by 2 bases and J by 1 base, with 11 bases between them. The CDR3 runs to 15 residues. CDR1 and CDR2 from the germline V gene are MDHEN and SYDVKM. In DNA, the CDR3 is TGTGCCAGCAGTTTAATAGGGACCGGCCAAGAGACCCAGTACTTC. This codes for CASSLIGTGQETQYF. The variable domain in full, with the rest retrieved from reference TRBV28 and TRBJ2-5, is DVKVTQSSRYLVKRTGEKVFLECVQDMDHENMFWYRQDPGLGLRLIYFSYDVKMKEKGDIPEGYSVSREKKERFSLILESASTNQTSMYLCASSLIGTGQETQYFGPGTRLLVL.

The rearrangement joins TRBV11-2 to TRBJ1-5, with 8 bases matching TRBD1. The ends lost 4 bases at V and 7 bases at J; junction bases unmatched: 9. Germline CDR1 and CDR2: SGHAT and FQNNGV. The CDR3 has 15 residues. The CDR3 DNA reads TGTGCCAGCAGCTCAGGGACAGGCTGGAGACAGCCCCAGCATTTT. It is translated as CASSSGTGWRQPQHF. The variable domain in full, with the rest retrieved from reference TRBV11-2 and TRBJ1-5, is EAGVAQSPRYKIIEKRQSVAFWCNPISGHATLYWYQQILGQGPKLLIQFQNNGVVDDSQLPKDRFSAERLKGVDSTLKIQPAKLEDSAVYLCASSSGTGWRQPQHFGDGTRLSIL.

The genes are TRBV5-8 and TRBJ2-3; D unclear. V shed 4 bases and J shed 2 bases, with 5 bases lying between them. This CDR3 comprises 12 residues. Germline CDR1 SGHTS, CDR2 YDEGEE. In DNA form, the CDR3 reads TGTGCCAGCAGCCCCCCCACAGATACGCAGTATTTT. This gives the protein CASSPPTDTQYF.

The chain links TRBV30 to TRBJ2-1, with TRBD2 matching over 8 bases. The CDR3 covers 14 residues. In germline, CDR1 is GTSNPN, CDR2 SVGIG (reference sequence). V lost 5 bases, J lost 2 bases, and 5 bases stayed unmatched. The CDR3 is CAWAWRGAYNEQFF. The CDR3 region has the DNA TGTGCCTGGGCTTGGCGGGGGGCCTACAATGAGCAGTTCTTC.

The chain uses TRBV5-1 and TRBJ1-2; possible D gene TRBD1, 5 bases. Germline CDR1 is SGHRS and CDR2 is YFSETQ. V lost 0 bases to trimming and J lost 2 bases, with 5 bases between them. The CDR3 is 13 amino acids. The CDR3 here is CASSLGQNYGYTF. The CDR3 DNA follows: TGCGCCAGCAGCTTGGGACAGAACTATGGCTACACCTTC.

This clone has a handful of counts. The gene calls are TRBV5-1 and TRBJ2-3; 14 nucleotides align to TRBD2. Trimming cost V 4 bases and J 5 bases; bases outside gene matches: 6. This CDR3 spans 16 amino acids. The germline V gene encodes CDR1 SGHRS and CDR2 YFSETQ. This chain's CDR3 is CASSQGLAGVVDTQYF. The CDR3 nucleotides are TGCGCCAGCAGCCAGGGACTAGCGGGAGTGGTAGATACGCAGTATTTT.

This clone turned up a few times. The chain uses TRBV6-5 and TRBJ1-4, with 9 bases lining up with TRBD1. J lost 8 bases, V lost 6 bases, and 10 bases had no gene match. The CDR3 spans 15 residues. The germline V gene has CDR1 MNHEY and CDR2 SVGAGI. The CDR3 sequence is CASSKQGAQREKLFF. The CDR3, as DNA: TGTGCCAGCAGCAAACAGGGGGCCCAAAGGGAAAAACTGTTTTTT.

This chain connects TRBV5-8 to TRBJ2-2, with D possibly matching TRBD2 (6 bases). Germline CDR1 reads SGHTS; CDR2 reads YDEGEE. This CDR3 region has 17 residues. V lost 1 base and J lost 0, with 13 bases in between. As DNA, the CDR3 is TGTGCCAGCAGCTTGTATGCGGGAAACGCGAACACCGGGGAGCTGTTTTTT. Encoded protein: CASSLYAGNANTGELFF.

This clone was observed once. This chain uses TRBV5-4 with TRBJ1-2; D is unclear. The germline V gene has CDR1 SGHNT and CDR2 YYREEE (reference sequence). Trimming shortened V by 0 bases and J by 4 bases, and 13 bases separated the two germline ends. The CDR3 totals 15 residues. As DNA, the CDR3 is TGTGCCAGCAGCTTGGCCGGCCCGGACGTCTATGGCTACACCTTC. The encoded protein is CASSLAGPDVYGYTF.

For the CDR3, the DNA is TGTGCCAGCAGCCAAAGATTACCCTCGAGGGGGGGATATGAAAAACTGTTTTTT. Its protein is CASSQRLPSRGGYEKLFF. The chain has TRBV4-2 and TRBJ1-4; a weak D match, TRBD1 (6 bases). Germline CDR1 and CDR2: LGHNA and YNFKEQ. The CDR3 is 18 residues long. V gave up 2 bases and J gave up 6 bases, with 22 bases separating them.

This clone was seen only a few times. The CDR3: CASSLRAGINNEQFF. CDR3 DNA sequence: TGTGCCAGCAGTTTAAGAGCGGGAATAAACAATGAGCAGTTCTTC. The chain carries TRBV27 and TRBJ2-1; 7 bases agree with TRBD2. The trim removed 2 bases at V and 5 bases at J, leaving 6 bases unmatched. The CDR3 has 15 amino acids. From germline, CDR1 is MNHEY and CDR2 SMNVEV (reference sequence).

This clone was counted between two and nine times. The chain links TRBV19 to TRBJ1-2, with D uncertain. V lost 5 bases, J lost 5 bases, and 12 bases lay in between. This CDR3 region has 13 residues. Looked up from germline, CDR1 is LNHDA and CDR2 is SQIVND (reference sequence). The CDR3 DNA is TGTGCCAGTAGTGGCGAGCGTTTGTATGGCTACACCTTC. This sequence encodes CASSGERLYGYTF.